One and the same sample provided the 8 T cell receptor beta chains below, sequenced in a study of cytomegalovirus exposure and HLA in healthy donors. It was with 60 Vbeta and 13 Jbeta primers that the PCR ran. The protocol was immunoSEQ multiplex PCR, while the TCRdb copy is restricted to in-frame clones and leaves out a portion. The sample consists of around 150,000 clones, around 80% of them appearing once. Specimen: PBMCs. The receptors were sampled from a boy between 2 and 10 years old in good health and CMV-seronegative.

The chain recombines TRBV5-1 with TRBJ2-2, with D unresolved. The CDR3 runs to 11 residues. In germline, CDR1 is SGHRS, CDR2 YFSETQ. The germline V and J ends were trimmed by 1 base and 7 bases, with 2 bases remaining between them. CDR3 in amino acids: CASSLRGELFF. The CDR3 DNA follows: TGCGCCAGCAGCTTGCGCGGGGAGCTGTTTTTT.

The chain combines TRBV19 with TRBJ2-1, with 9 bases identical to TRBD2. This CDR3 comprises 16 residues. J gave up 0 bases and V 4 bases, and 4 bases lay outside the gene matches. Per germline, CDR1 LNHDA and CDR2 SQIVND (reference sequence). DNA for the CDR3: TGTGCCAGTAGTACGAGACTAGCGGTCTCCTACAATGAGCAGTTCTTC. This gives the protein CASSTRLAVSYNEQFF.

This clone was detected only a few times. This chain uses TRBV9 with TRBJ1-4; D possibly corresponds to TRBD1 (6 bases). Trimming pared 0 bases from V and 7 bases from J, leaving 16 bases between. The germline CDR1 and CDR2 sequences are SGDLS and YYNGEE. This CDR3 has 16 residues. The CDR3 bases are TGTGCCAGCAGCGTAGCTGGGACCAGGGGAAGTGAAAAACTGTTTTTT. Protein: CASSVAGTRGSEKLFF.

This chain uses TRBV9 with TRBJ1-1; D is ambiguous. Per germline, CDR1 SGDLS and CDR2 YYNGEE. Trimming left V 0 bases short and J 4 bases short, with 16 bases between. The CDR3 runs to 16 residues. CDR3 amino acids: CASSVGAGQRATEAFF. The CDR3 DNA is TGTGCCAGCAGCGTAGGGGCGGGTCAAAGGGCCACTGAAGCTTTCTTT.

The genes are TRBV2 and TRBJ1-5; D possibly corresponds to TRBD1 (5 bases). The V end lost 3 bases, the J end lost 4 bases, and 13 bases lay between the germline ends. The CDR3 has 15 residues. In germline, CDR1 is SNHLY, CDR2 FYNNEI. CDR3 DNA: TGTGCCAGCAGTGAGAATCCAGGGTGGAATCAGCCCCAGCATTTT. Translating it yields CASSENPGWNQPQHF. The full variable domain, in which reference TRBV2 and TRBJ1-5 provide the parts outside the CDR3, is EPEVTQTPSHQVTQMGQEVILRCVPISNHLYFYWYRQILGQKVEFLVSFYNNEISEKSEIFDDQFSVERPDGSNFTLKIRSTKLEDSAMYFCASSENPGWNQPQHFGDGTRLSIL.

The chain combines TRBV4-2 with TRBJ2-1; TRBD2 matches at 8 bases. CDR1 LGHNA and CDR2 YNFKEQ come from the germline V gene. CDR3 length equals 16 residues. V dropped 0 bases and J dropped 6; count of bases not matched to a gene: 7. The CDR3 spells CASSQDRASGPNEQFF. CDR3 bases: TGTGCCAGCAGCCAAGATAGGGCTAGCGGGCCCAATGAGCAGTTCTTC.

The V gene is TRBV14, the J gene TRBJ2-1; maybe TRBD2 (6 bases). The CDR3 has 14 residues. Trimming took 4 bases from V and 7 from J, leaving 14 bases between them. Per germline, CDR1 SGHDN and CDR2 FVKESK. CDR3 nucleotides: TGTGCCAGCAGCCCGGGACTCATGCCTAATGAGCAGTTCTTC. The encoded protein is CASSPGLMPNEQFF. Looking up the rest from reference TRBV14 and TRBJ2-1 gives the full variable domain: EAGVTQFPSHSVIEKGQTVTLRCDPISGHDNLYWYRRVMGKEIKFLLHFVKESKQDESGMPNNRFLAERTGGTYSTLKVQPAELEDSGVYFCASSPGLMPNEQFFGPGTRLTVL.

The chain combines TRBV14 with TRBJ2-5, with 7 bases matching TRBD1. Germline V gives CDR1 SGHDN, CDR2 FVKESK. Trimming at V came to 4 bases and at J to 5 bases, leaving 10 bases not matched to a gene. This CDR3 has 15 amino acids. CDR3 DNA: TGTGCCAGCAGCCCACCGACAGGGATTTTGGAGACCCAGTACTTC. It encodes CASSPPTGILETQYF. The full variable domain, completed using reference TRBV14 and TRBJ2-5, is EAGVTQFPSHSVIEKGQTVTLRCDPISGHDNLYWYRRVMGKEIKFLLHFVKESKQDESGMPNNRFLAERTGGTYSTLKVQPAELEDSGVYFCASSPPTGILETQYFGPGTRLLVL.